The 20 T cell receptor beta chains given below trace back to one sample, sequenced in a study of CD8+ T cells in alopecia areata. As for treatment: oral pan-JAK inhibitor, 5-10 mg twice daily. cDNA serving as the sequencing template came from extracted, reverse transcribed RNA. Using immunoSEQ multiplex PCR, the repertoire was profiled, and TCRdb retains in-frame clones only, with some absent. The repertoire holds roughly 110,000 clones, with around 53% as singletons. The sequences come from CD8+ T cells sorted from blood, collected at week 24, from a patient treated with tofacitinib. Receptors were obtained from a human donor with alopecia areata.

A few counts support this clone. V gene TRBV19 combines with J gene TRBJ1-1, with 7 nucleotides matching TRBD1. The germline CDR1 and CDR2 sequences are LNHDA and SQIVND (reference sequence). This CDR3 contains 15 residues. V dropped 5 bases and J dropped 5; count of bases not matched to a gene: 11. In DNA, the CDR3 is TGTGCCAGTAGTCCCAGACAGGGAGTTGGGACTGAAGCTTTCTTT. This gives the protein CASSPRQGVGTEAFF.

The J gene is TRBJ2-7, the V gene TRBV7-2; D not certain. The CDR3 contains 13 residues. CDR1 is SGHTA, CDR2 FQGNSA, per germline. The V end was cut by 2 bases, the J end by 5 bases, with 10 bases between. The CDR3 DNA reads TGTGCCAGCAGCTTATCCCCCGGCCACGAGCAGTACTTC. Protein product: CASSLSPGHEQYF.

This clone was observed a handful of times. This chain joins TRBV19 and TRBJ1-1; D ambiguous. Germline-derived CDR1 and CDR2 are LNHDA and SQIVND (reference sequence). The CDR3 extends over 14 amino acids. The V end was cut by 3 bases, the J end by 6 bases, with 14 bases between. The CDR3 region is CASSIVSRGPEAFF. The CDR3 DNA reads TGTGCCAGTAGTATCGTCAGCCGGGGTCCTGAAGCTTTCTTT. The full variable domain, its missing parts supplied by reference TRBV19 and TRBJ1-1, is DGGITQSPKYLFRKEGQNVTLSCEQNLNHDAMYWYRQDPGQGLRLIYYSQIVNDFQKGDIAEGYSVSREKKESFPLTVTSAQKNPTAFYLCASSIVSRGPEAFFGQGTRLTVV.

V usage is TRBV29-1 and J usage is TRBJ1-3; unclear D gene. CDR3 length: 11 amino acids. V was shortened by 3 bases and J by 2 bases, with 2 bases between the two germline ends. Germline-derived CDR1 and CDR2 are SQVTM and ANQGSEA. CDR3 bases: TGCAGCGTTGAGGCTGGAAACACCATATATTTT. Protein product: CSVEAGNTIYF.

Here the CDR3 reads CASSLGGVNQPQHF. DNA of the CDR3: TGTGCCAGCAGCTTAGGCGGAGTCAATCAGCCCCAGCATTTT. J is TRBJ1-5 and V is TRBV7-9; D is unclear. CDR1 SEHNR and CDR2 FQNEAQ come from the germline V gene (reference sequence). The CDR3 has 14 residues. V was clipped by 1 base and J by 3 bases, with 7 bases between them.

V and J are TRBV5-1 and TRBJ2-1; D is uncertain. Trimming shortened V by 1 base and J by 8 bases, and 13 bases separated the two germline ends. The CDR3 spans 14 residues. Germline CDR1 SGHRS, CDR2 YFSETQ. The CDR3 sequence is CASSLISTSDEQFF. CDR3 nucleotide sequence: TGCGCCAGCAGCTTGATCTCGACAAGCGATGAGCAGTTCTTC.

Remarks on this clone: In the same sample, other DNA sequences code for this CDR3. The chain combines TRBV9 with TRBJ2-3; D uncertain. Trimming removed 0 bases from V and 4 bases from J, with 6 bases in between. Germline-derived CDR1 and CDR2 are SGDLS and YYNGEE. The CDR3 spans 13 residues. In nucleotides, the CDR3 is TGTGCCAGCAGCGTAGGTTCTCCAGATACGCAGTATTTT. Protein sequence: CASSVGSPDTQYF.

The rearrangement joins TRBV2 to TRBJ1-2, with 7 nucleotides matching TRBD1. V lost 2 bases to trimming and J lost 4 bases; unmatched junction nucleotides: 10. The germline V gene has CDR1 SNHLY and CDR2 FYNNEI. CDR3 length: 16 residues. CDR3 nucleotide sequence: TGTGCCAGCAGTGAATTCGGTTCGGGACAGCCCTATGGCTACACCTTC. Translated, it gives CASSEFGSGQPYGYTF.

This rearrangement joins TRBV13 to TRBJ2-7; D may be TRBD1 (5 bases). Trimming removed 3 bases from V and 1 base from J, with 10 bases in between. The CDR3 sequence is 14 residues long. Per germline, CDR1 PRHDT and CDR2 FYEKMQ (reference sequence). CDR3 loop: CASSFQGTSYEQYF. Written as DNA, the CDR3 is TGTGCCAGCAGCTTCCAGGGAACATCCTACGAGCAGTACTTC.

This rearrangement joins TRBV29-1 to TRBJ2-7; 8 nucleotides line up with TRBD1. Per germline, CDR1 SQVTM and CDR2 ANQGSEA. The CDR3 is 12 amino acids. V shed 5 bases, J shed 5 bases, and the junction held 5 bases outside the gene matches. Here the CDR3 reads CSVPGQGNEQYF. CDR3 DNA sequence: TGCAGCGTTCCCGGACAGGGAAACGAGCAGTACTTC.

On this clone itself: A junction boundary mismatches the germline segment, possibly from a read error. This chain uses TRBV10-3 with TRBJ1-4, with D perhaps TRBD1 (6 bases). CDR3 length: 18 amino acids. Per the germline V gene, CDR1 is ENHRY and CDR2 is SYGVKD. The CDR3 nucleotides are TGTGCCATCAGTGATTCGCCCCACAGGGAACAGTCTAATGAAGAACTGTTTTTT. Its protein product is CAISDSPHREQSNEELFF.

The chain recombines TRBV9 with TRBJ1-1, with 7 positions matching TRBD1. The CDR3 spans 12 residues. Germline trimming cut 3 bases from V and 7 bases from J; bases unmatched to any gene: 3. Looked up from germline, CDR1 is SGDLS and CDR2 is YYNGEE. The CDR3 loop is CASSEYRGEAFF. CDR3 coding DNA: TGTGCCAGCAGCGAATACAGGGGTGAAGCTTTCTTT.

This chain links TRBV6-1 with TRBJ1-5; unclear D gene. Between the trimmed V and J ends, which lost 3 bases and 6 bases, there was a span of 12 bases. The CDR3 is made up of 14 amino acids. From germline, CDR1 is MNHNS and CDR2 SASEGT. The CDR3 sequence is CASSDLGLGQPQHF. The DNA for the CDR3 is TGTGCCAGCAGTGACTTAGGCCTCGGTCAGCCCCAGCATTTT.

This clone appeared a few times. The genes are TRBV9 and TRBJ1-2; TRBD1 agrees at 7 bases. Per the germline V gene, CDR1 is SGDLS and CDR2 is YYNGEE. CDR3 length: 13 amino acids. Unmatched junction bases numbered 6, after V lost 3 bases and J lost 7 bases. CDR3 in amino acids: CASSANRGGGYTF. DNA of the CDR3: TGTGCCAGCAGCGCGAACAGGGGCGGTGGCTACACCTTC.

This clone was counted a single time. The chain links TRBV30 to TRBJ1-1, with TRBD1 as a possible D gene (6 bases). Trimming shortened V by 5 bases and J by 7 bases, and 14 bases separated the two germline ends. Germline V CDR1 and CDR2: GTSNPN, SVGIG (reference sequence). The CDR3 loop spans 12 amino acids. The CDR3: CAWGITGIEAFF. CDR3 DNA: TGTGCCTGGGGTATCACAGGGATTGAAGCTTTCTTT. Full variable domain (missing parts from reference TRBV30 and TRBJ1-1): SQTIHQWPATLVQPVGSPLSLECTVEGTSNPNLYWYRQAAGRGLQLLFYSVGIGQISSEVPQNLSASRPQDRQFILSSKKLLLSDSGFYLCAWGITGIEAFFGQGTRLTVV.

A remark on this clone: Other DNA sequences within the sample encode an identical CDR3. V usage is TRBV5-1 and J usage is TRBJ2-7, with 10 bases fitting TRBD1. V trimming: 2 bases; J trimming: 2 bases; junction bases outside the gene matches: 1. CDR1 and CDR2 (germline): SGHRS, YFSETQ. This CDR3 contains 14 residues. This CDR3 is CASSFGTGAYEQYF. The CDR3 DNA reads as TGCGCCAGCAGCTTTGGGACAGGGGCCTACGAGCAGTACTTC.

In its sample, this clone was seen a few times. This chain uses TRBV6-4 with TRBJ2-3, with D uncertain. Germline V CDR1 and CDR2: MRHNA, SNTAGT. The CDR3 totals 14 residues. The germline V and J ends were trimmed by 6 bases and 0 bases, with 10 bases remaining between them. The CDR3 nucleotides are TGTGCCAGCAGCCCCGTAGCAAGCACAGATACGCAGTATTTT. This gives the protein CASSPVASTDTQYF.

The chain recombines TRBV20-1 with TRBJ2-1; D possibly corresponds to TRBD1 (6 bases). Germline V gene lookup returns CDR1 DFQATT and CDR2 SNEGSKA (reference sequence). V was trimmed by 5 bases and J by 7 bases, leaving 9 bases between them. The CDR3 totals 11 residues. The CDR3 DNA reads as TGCAGTGCTGACCAGGGGAATGAGCAGTTCTTC. Protein: CSADQGNEQFF.

This sequence joins TRBV7-9 and TRBJ1-5, with 7 bases that match TRBD1. Per germline, CDR1 SEHNR and CDR2 FQNEAQ (reference sequence). The J segment lost 4 bases and the V segment lost 5 bases, leaving 8 bases of the junction unmatched. This CDR3 spans 15 amino acids. The CDR3 is CASSADRLLNQPQHF. Written as DNA, the CDR3 is TGTGCCAGCAGCGCGGACAGGTTGTTGAATCAGCCCCAGCATTTT.

The J gene is TRBJ2-3, the V gene TRBV7-9, with 10 bases fitting TRBD1. V dropped 5 bases and J dropped 4; count of bases not matched to a gene: 9. The CDR3 is made up of 16 amino acids. Germline CDR1 SEHNR, CDR2 FQNEAQ (reference sequence). This CDR3 is CASSRLRGTGADTQYF. DNA for the CDR3: TGTGCCAGCAGCCGACTGCGGGGGACAGGGGCAGATACGCAGTATTTT. Combining the CDR3 with reference TRBV7-9 and TRBJ2-3 gives the whole variable domain DTGVSQNPRHKITKRGQNVTFRCDPISEHNRLYWYRQTLGQGPEFLTYFQNEAQLEKSRLLSDRFSAERPKGSFSTLEIQRTEQGDSAMYLCASSRLRGTGADTQYFGPGTRLTVL.